Reported below is one T cell receptor beta chain. The data were taken from a study of blood T cell repertoires in COVID-19. Study background: PBMCs, B-cell-depleted T cells, or T cells provided the cDNA or gDNA that made up the material.

Authors' methods: Estimates of nucleated cell counts were drawn from the amplification of reference gene primers. Clones were sequenced by immunoSEQ multiplex PCR, and TCRdb holds only the in-frame ones, with some missing. Clone size and V and J calls were adopted from that table, with D and trimming inferred from the DNA. Found here are roughly 180,000 clones, roughly 79% of them singletons; the top ten hold approximately 9.9%. Those enrolled in Seattle joined during active infection and were followed longitudinally afterward. Source material: peripheral blood. The receptor was isolated from a woman aged 35 to 49 with COVID-19, enrolled during active disease.

The CDR3 DNA reads as TGCGCCAGCAGTGAGCCGGGACAGGGACTCTATGGCTACACCTTC. Translated: CASSEPGQGLYGYTF. The chain carries TRBV10-2 and TRBJ1-2; 9 bases line up with TRBD1. The CDR3 runs 15 residues. Germline V gives CDR1 WSHSY, CDR2 SAAADI. The J segment lost 4 bases and the V segment lost 2 bases, leaving 5 bases of the junction unmatched.